This TCR beta chain was sequenced during a study of blood T cell repertoires in COVID-19. Study as a whole: COVID-19 samples from acute and convalescent phases originated in the United States, Italy and Spain. The analysed material was cDNA or gDNA that came from T cells, B-cell-depleted T cells, or PBMCs.

The germline V and J ends were trimmed by 5 bases and 0 bases, with 8 bases remaining between them. The CDR3 runs to 14 residues. Germline loops: CDR1 SGHTA, CDR2 FQGNSA. Per the original data handling: Reference gene primer amplification gave estimated nucleated cell counts. Data came from immunoSEQ multiplex PCR; TCRdb stores just in-frame clones and leaves some out. V and J calls and clone size are as listed in that table; D and trimming were resolved from the DNA. The table has over 200,000 clones, approximately 89% seen once. The TCR sequence derives from a woman between 40 and 50 years old with acute or convalescent COVID-19. The chain carries TRBV7-2 and TRBJ1-5; the D is unclear. The material sequenced was peripheral blood. CDR3 bases: TGTGCCAGCAGCCTCCTCTATAGCAATCAGCCCCAGCATTTT. Its protein product is CASSLLYSNQPQHF.